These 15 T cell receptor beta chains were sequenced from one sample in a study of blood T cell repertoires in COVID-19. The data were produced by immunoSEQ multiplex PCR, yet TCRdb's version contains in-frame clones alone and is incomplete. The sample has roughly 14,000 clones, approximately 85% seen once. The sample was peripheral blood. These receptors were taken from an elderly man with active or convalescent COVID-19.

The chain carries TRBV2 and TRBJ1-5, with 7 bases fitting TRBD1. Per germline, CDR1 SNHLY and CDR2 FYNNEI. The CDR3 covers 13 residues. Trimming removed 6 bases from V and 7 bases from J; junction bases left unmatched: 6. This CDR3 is CASRIDREQPQHF. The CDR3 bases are TGTGCCAGCAGGATAGACAGGGAACAGCCCCAGCATTTT.

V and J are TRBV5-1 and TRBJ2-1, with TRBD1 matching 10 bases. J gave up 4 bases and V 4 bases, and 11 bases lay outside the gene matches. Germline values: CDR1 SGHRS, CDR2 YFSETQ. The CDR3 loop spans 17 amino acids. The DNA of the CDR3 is TGCGCCAGCAGCCCATCCCCGACAGGGGGCGGTTACAATGAGCAGTTCTTC. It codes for CASSPSPTGGGYNEQFF.

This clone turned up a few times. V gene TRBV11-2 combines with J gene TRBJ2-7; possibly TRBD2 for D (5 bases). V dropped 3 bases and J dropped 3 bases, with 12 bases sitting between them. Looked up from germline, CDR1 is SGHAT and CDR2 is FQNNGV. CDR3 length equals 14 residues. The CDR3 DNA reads TGTGCCAGCAGCTTGAGGGTGCGAGGCTACGAGCAGTACTTC. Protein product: CASSLRVRGYEQYF. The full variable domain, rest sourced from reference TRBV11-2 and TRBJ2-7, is EAGVAQSPRYKIIEKRQSVAFWCNPISGHATLYWYQQILGQGPKLLIQFQNNGVVDDSQLPKDRFSAERLKGVDSTLKIQPAKLEDSAVYLCASSLRVRGYEQYFGPGTRLTVT.

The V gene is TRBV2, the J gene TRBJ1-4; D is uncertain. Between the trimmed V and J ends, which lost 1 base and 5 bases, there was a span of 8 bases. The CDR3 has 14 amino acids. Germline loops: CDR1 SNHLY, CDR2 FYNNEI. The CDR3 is CASSEVTANEKLFF. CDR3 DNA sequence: TGTGCCAGCAGTGAAGTCACAGCAAATGAAAAACTGTTTTTT.

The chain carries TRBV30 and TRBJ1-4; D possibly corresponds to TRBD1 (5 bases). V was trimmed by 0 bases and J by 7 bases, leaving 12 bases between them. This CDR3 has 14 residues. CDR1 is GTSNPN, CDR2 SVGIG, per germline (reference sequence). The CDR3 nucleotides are TGTGCCTGGAGTGTAAGGGGATCTGGTGAAAAACTGTTTTTT. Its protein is CAWSVRGSGEKLFF.

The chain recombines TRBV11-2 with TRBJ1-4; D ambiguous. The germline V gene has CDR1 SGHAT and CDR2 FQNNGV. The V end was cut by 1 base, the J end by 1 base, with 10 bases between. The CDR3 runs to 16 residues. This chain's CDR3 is CASSLGLAGTNEKLFF. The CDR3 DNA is TGTGCCAGCAGCTTAGGCCTTGCGGGAACTAATGAAAAACTGTTTTTT.

CDR3 sequence (DNA): TGTGCCAGCAGCGTAGACGGGGGACTCGATGAGCAGTTCTTC. Translated, it gives CASSVDGGLDEQFF. V gene TRBV9 combines with J gene TRBJ2-1; TRBD2 is a possible D gene (6 bases). Germline lookup yields CDR1 SGDLS and CDR2 YYNGEE. V shed 0 bases and J shed 8 bases, with 12 bases lying between them. This CDR3 is built from 14 residues. The full variable domain, with the rest looked up from reference TRBV9 and TRBJ2-1, is DSGVTQTPKHLITATGQRVTLRCSPRSGDLSVYWYQQSLDQGLQFLIQYYNGEERAKGNILERFSAQQFPDLHSELNLSSLELGDSALYFCASSVDGGLDEQFFGPGTRLTVL.

In DNA form, the CDR3 reads TGCGCCAGCAGCCAAGAGCCGGATACAGGGGACCAGAACACTGAAGCTTTCTTT. It yields the protein CASSQEPDTGDQNTEAFF. The chain combines TRBV4-3 with TRBJ1-1; 7 nucleotides agree with TRBD1. The junction had 11 bases not matched to a gene; V was cut back by 0 bases and J by 1 base. From germline, CDR1 is LGHNA and CDR2 YSLEER. The CDR3 totals 18 residues.

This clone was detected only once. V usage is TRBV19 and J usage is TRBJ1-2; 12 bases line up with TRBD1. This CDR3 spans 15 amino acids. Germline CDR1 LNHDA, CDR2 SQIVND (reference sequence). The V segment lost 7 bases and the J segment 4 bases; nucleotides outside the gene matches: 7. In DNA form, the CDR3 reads TGTGCCAGTACCATCGGGACAGGGGGCGGCTATGGCTACACCTTC. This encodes CASTIGTGGGYGYTF.

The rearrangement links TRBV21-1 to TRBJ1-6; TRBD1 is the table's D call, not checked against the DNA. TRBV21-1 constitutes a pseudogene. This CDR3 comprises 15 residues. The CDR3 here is CASSKDVWGNSPLHF. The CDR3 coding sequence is TGTGCCAGCAGCAAAGATGTCTGGGGCAATTCACCCCTCCACTTT.

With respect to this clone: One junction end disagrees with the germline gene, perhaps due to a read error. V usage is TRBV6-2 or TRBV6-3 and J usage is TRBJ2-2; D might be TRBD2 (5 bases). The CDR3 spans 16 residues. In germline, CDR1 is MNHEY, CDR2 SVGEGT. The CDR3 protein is CASSSPSGLNSGELFF. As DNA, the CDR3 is TGTGCCAGCAGTTCCCCCTCCGGACTGAACTCCGGGGAGCTGTTTTTT.

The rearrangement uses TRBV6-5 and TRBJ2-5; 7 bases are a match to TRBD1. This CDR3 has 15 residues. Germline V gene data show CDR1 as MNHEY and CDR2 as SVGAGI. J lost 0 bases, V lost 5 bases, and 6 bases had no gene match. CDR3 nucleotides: TGTGCCAGCAGTCCATTGACAGGGAACCAAGAGACCCAGTACTTC. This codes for CASSPLTGNQETQYF.

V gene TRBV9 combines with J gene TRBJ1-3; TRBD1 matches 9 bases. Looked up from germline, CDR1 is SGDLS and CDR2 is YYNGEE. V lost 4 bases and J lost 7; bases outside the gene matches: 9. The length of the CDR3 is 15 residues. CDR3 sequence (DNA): TGTGCCAGCAGCATAGAGCCGGGACAGGGCAACACCATATATTTT. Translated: CASSIEPGQGNTIYF.

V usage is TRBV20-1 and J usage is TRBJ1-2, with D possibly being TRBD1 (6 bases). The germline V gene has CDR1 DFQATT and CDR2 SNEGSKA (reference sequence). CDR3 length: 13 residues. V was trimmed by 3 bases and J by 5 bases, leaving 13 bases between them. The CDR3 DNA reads TGCAGTGCTAGTCCCGGACAGAATTATGGCTACACCTTC. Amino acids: CSASPGQNYGYTF.

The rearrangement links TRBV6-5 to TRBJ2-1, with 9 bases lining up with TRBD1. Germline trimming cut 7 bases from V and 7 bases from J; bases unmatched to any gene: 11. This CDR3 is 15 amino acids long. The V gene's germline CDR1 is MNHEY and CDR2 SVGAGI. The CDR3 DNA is TGTGCCAGCATCTTAGGGACAGGGTACCCGAATGAGCAGTTCTTC. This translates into CASILGTGYPNEQFF.